The 11 T cell receptor beta chains given below trace back to one sample, sequenced in a study of shared clonotypes between healthy human individuals. TCRdb's copy holds only in-frame clones and misses some; the assay was immunoSEQ multiplex PCR. The repertoire holds 2 million to 3 million clones, approximately 94% seen once, with roughly 0.13% in the top ten. The sequenced sample consisted of naive CD4+ T cells sorted from blood. Indicated subset: CD45RA+ positively selected. These receptors were taken from a man between 18 and 35 years old in good health.

The rearrangement links TRBV11-3 to TRBJ2-1, with a tentative D call TRBD2 (6 bases). Per the germline V gene, CDR1 is SGHNT and CDR2 is YENEEA. CDR3 length equals 14 residues. Trimming stripped 1 base from V and 5 bases from J, with 9 bases between. The CDR3 DNA reads TGTGCCAGCAGCTTAGGCGGGACCAACAATGAGCAGTTCTTC. Translated: CASSLGGTNNEQFF.

This clone was recorded only once. V gene TRBV7-9 combines with J gene TRBJ2-7; 11 bases align to TRBD2. Unmatched junction bases numbered 6, after V lost 5 bases and J lost 6 bases. The germline gives CDR1 SEHNR, CDR2 FQNEAQ (reference sequence). The CDR3 runs 14 residues. In DNA form, the CDR3 reads TGTGCCAGCAGCAATAGCGGGAGGGTCTCCGAGCAGTACTTC. Its translation is CASSNSGRVSEQYF.

The chain uses TRBV28 and TRBJ2-3; D is perhaps TRBD2 (6 bases). The CDR3 spans 15 residues. V lost 5 bases and J 5 bases, leaving 17 bases between the germline ends. CDR1 and CDR2 from the germline V gene are MDHEN and SYDVKM. The CDR3 bases are TGTGCCAGCAGTCCTCCGGGACTGTGGATAGATACGCAGTATTTT. It translates to CASSPPGLWIDTQYF.

This clone showed up just a few times. The chain recombines TRBV18 with TRBJ1-2; D gene uncertain. Deletions cut 3 bases from V and 4 bases from J, with 9 bases between. The CDR3 runs to 13 residues. Germline V gene sequence: CDR1 KGHSH, CDR2 LQKENI. For the CDR3, the DNA is TGTGCCAGCTCACCGGGGATAGCCTATGGCTACACCTTC. Translation gives CASSPGIAYGYTF.

The genes are TRBV19 and TRBJ2-5; possibly TRBD1 or TRBD2 for D (5 bases each). Germline V gene data show CDR1 as LNHDA and CDR2 as SQIVND (reference sequence). V was cut by 9 bases and J by 4 bases, with 9 bases left in between. The CDR3 consists of 11 residues. DNA for the CDR3: TGTGCCAGCAGGGACCGAGAGACCCAGTACTTC. This translates into CASRDRETQYF.

Concerning this clone itself: The sample carries other DNA sequences with the same CDR3. The chain links TRBV29-1 to TRBJ2-7, with D uncertain. The V gene's germline CDR1 is SQVTM and CDR2 ANQGSEA. The CDR3 is 11 residues long. Trimming pared 6 bases from V and 1 base from J, leaving 7 bases between. The CDR3 protein is CSVQGSYEQYF. CDR3 DNA: TGCAGCGTCCAAGGATCCTACGAGCAGTACTTC.

Points on this clone: Other DNA sequences from this sample encode an identical CDR3 as well. The rearrangement uses TRBV19 and TRBJ1-2, with unresolved D. The CDR3 is made up of 14 amino acids. Trimming removed 4 bases from V and 3 bases from J, with 12 bases in between. CDR1 and CDR2 from the germline V gene are LNHDA and SQIVND (reference sequence). The DNA of the CDR3 is TGTGCCAGTAGTACTCCAGGAGGAGACTATGGCTACACCTTC. Protein: CASSTPGGDYGYTF.

This clone was seen more than once but under ten times. This chain links TRBV7-9 with TRBJ1-1; tentatively, D is TRBD1 (5 bases). CDR3 length: 13 amino acids. The germline V gene encodes CDR1 SEHNR and CDR2 FQNEAQ (reference sequence). V lost 5 bases and J lost 9, with 16 bases in between. The CDR3 DNA sequence: TGTGCCAGCAGCGTCCTGGGACGGCACAAAGCTTTCTTT. Its protein product is CASSVLGRHKAFF.

V usage is TRBV18 and J usage is TRBJ2-7, with D possibly matching TRBD1 (7 bases). The CDR3 totals 15 residues. Germline V gene sequence: CDR1 KGHSH, CDR2 LQKENI. The germline V and J ends were trimmed by 3 bases and 5 bases, with 17 bases remaining between them. This CDR3 reads CASSPSKQGEDEQYF. The CDR3 DNA sequence: TGTGCCAGCTCACCTTCAAAGCAGGGGGAGGACGAGCAGTACTTC.

The chain is built from TRBV7-2 and TRBJ2-7; D is perhaps TRBD1 (5 bases). The CDR3 runs 14 residues. V was pared by 5 bases and J by 4 bases, with 15 bases between. Germline V gene lookup returns CDR1 SGHTA and CDR2 FQGNSA. The CDR3 loop reads CASSIDSIGYEQYF. The CDR3 DNA sequence: TGTGCCAGCAGCATTGACAGTATCGGGTACGAGCAGTACTTC.

On this clone itself: Other DNA sequences within the sample encode an identical CDR3. The V call is TRBV25-1, the J call TRBJ1-3; 7 nucleotides line up with TRBD1. The CDR3 totals 14 residues. Germline-derived CDR1 and CDR2 are MGHDK and SYGVNS. V was clipped by 4 bases and J by 2 bases; unmatched bases: 2. As DNA, the CDR3 is TGTGCCAGCAGTGGACAGGGTGCTGGAAACACCATATATTTT. It encodes CASSGQGAGNTIYF.